Following are 16 T cell receptor beta chains from one sample sequenced in a study of blood T cell repertoires in COVID-19. Generated by immunoSEQ multiplex PCR, the TCRdb table keeps only in-frame clones and is missing some. The sample carries approximately 89,000 clones, approximately 87% recorded once. Specimen: peripheral blood. These receptors originate from a woman aged 70-85 years with acute or convalescent COVID-19.

The chain uses TRBV7-2 and TRBJ2-3; D is possibly TRBD1 (5 bases). The germline gives CDR1 SGHTA, CDR2 FQGNSA. Trimming left V 3 bases short and J 4 bases short, with 14 bases between. The CDR3 is made up of 15 amino acids. Written as DNA, the CDR3 is TGTGCCAGCAGCTTCACCAGGGAATTCCCAGATACGCAGTATTTT. Protein product: CASSFTREFPDTQYF.

This clone was seen more than once but under ten times. This chain uses TRBV5-1 with TRBJ2-3; D is uncertain. CDR3 size: 15 residues. Germline V lookup: CDR1 SGHRS, CDR2 YFSETQ. V lost 6 bases and J lost 4, with 18 bases in between. This chain's CDR3 is CASKPSTARADTQYF. The DNA for the CDR3 is TGCGCCAGCAAACCCTCGACGGCCCGGGCAGATACGCAGTATTTT.

The gene calls are TRBV6-1 and TRBJ2-2; 7 bases match TRBD2. V lost 2 bases, J lost 6 bases, and 9 bases stayed unmatched. This CDR3 comprises 16 residues. Germline V lookup: CDR1 MNHNS, CDR2 SASEGT. Here the CDR3 DNA reads TGTGCCAGCAGTGAAATCGGGGGAGGGTTTGCCGGGGAGCTGTTTTTT. Translated: CASSEIGGGFAGELFF.

The CDR3, as DNA: TGTGCCAGCACTACGACAGGGAGACCCTATGGCTACACCTTC. Protein sequence: CASTTTGRPYGYTF. The chain recombines TRBV28 with TRBJ1-2; 7 nucleotides agree with TRBD1. From germline, CDR1 is MDHEN and CDR2 SYDVKM. V was pared by 7 bases and J by 4 bases, with 9 bases of the junction left unmatched. This CDR3 is built from 14 residues.

The chain combines TRBV19 with TRBJ1-3, with D unresolved. This CDR3 region has 15 residues. CDR1 is LNHDA and CDR2 is SQIVND in the germline V gene (reference sequence). Trimming cost V 8 bases and J 0 bases, with 14 bases left between them. CDR3 DNA: TGTGCCAGTCAGAAAGACAAGGACTCTGGAAACACCATATATTTT. It yields the protein CASQKDKDSGNTIYF.

V usage is TRBV7-9 and J usage is TRBJ2-1, with 10 bases lining up with TRBD1. Unmatched junction bases numbered 6, after V lost 6 bases and J lost 7 bases. CDR1 and CDR2 (germline): SEHNR, FQNEAQ (reference sequence). The CDR3 runs to 14 residues. The CDR3: CASRSGQGGNEQFF. CDR3 DNA: TGTGCCAGCAGGTCAGGACAGGGGGGGAATGAGCAGTTCTTC.

This clone was seen once. V and J are TRBV11-2 and TRBJ1-1; the D is unclear. CDR3 length: 14 residues. Germline loops: CDR1 SGHAT, CDR2 FQNNGV. With 7 bases removed from V and 5 bases from J, the gap between germline ends came to 17 bases. CDR3 sequence reads: CASTSVFAGTEAFF. For the CDR3, the DNA is TGTGCCAGCACCTCGGTCTTCGCGGGGACTGAAGCTTTCTTT.

V is TRBV3-1 (or the pseudogene TRBV3-2) and J is TRBJ2-1; TRBD2 agrees at 12 bases. V lost 0 bases and J lost 7; bases outside the gene matches: 4. Germline CDR1 LGHDT, CDR2 YNNKEL (reference sequence). This CDR3 contains 16 residues. Here the CDR3 DNA reads TGTGCCAGCAGCCAAGAAGCTAGCGGGGGGGCGAATGAGCAGTTCTTC. This sequence encodes CASSQEASGGANEQFF.

The genes are TRBV7-8 and TRBJ2-3; 9 bases fit TRBD2. Germline values: CDR1 SGHVS, CDR2 FQNEAQ. Trimming at V came to 5 bases and at J to 3 bases, leaving 9 bases not matched to a gene. The CDR3 contains 16 residues. DNA for the CDR3: TGTGCCAGCAGCGCCCTTAGGAGCGGGGGGACAGATACGCAGTATTTT. As protein: CASSALRSGGTDTQYF.

This sequence joins TRBV7-9 and TRBJ1-1, with TRBD1 matching over 9 bases. V was pared by 4 bases and J by 4 bases, with 10 bases of the junction left unmatched. Germline V gene data show CDR1 as SEHNR and CDR2 as FQNEAQ (reference sequence). The CDR3 consists of 16 residues. The CDR3 loop is CASSSRTGEGSTEAFF. The CDR3 bases are TGTGCCAGCAGCTCCCGGACAGGGGAGGGATCCACTGAAGCTTTCTTT. The variable domain in full, with the rest retrieved from reference TRBV7-9 and TRBJ1-1, is DTGVSQNPRHKITKRGQNVTFRCDPISEHNRLYWYRQTLGQGPEFLTYFQNEAQLEKSRLLSDRFSAERPKGSFSTLEIQRTEQGDSAMYLCASSSRTGEGSTEAFFGQGTRLTVV.

The gene calls are TRBV7-9 and TRBJ2-2, with D perhaps TRBD1 (6 bases). The CDR3 contains 16 residues. V was clipped by 1 base and J by 0 bases, with 9 bases between them. From germline, CDR1 is SEHNR and CDR2 FQNEAQ (reference sequence). The chain's CDR3 is CASSLGTAANTGELFF. Written as DNA, the CDR3 is TGTGCCAGCAGCTTAGGGACAGCCGCGAACACCGGGGAGCTGTTTTTT.

The gene calls are TRBV6-5 and TRBJ2-3; maybe TRBD1 (5 bases). The length of the CDR3 is 14 residues. Per the germline V gene, CDR1 is MNHEY and CDR2 is SVGAGI. Trimming pared 7 bases from V and 3 bases from J, leaving 14 bases between. The CDR3 loop reads CASNQGLLTDTQYF. Here the CDR3 DNA reads TGTGCCAGCAATCAGGGCCTACTGACAGATACGCAGTATTTT.

The J gene is TRBJ1-5, the V gene TRBV28; 7 nucleotides line up with TRBD1. CDR1 and CDR2 from the germline V gene are MDHEN and SYDVKM. This CDR3 comprises 15 residues. V lost 4 bases and J lost 4; bases outside the gene matches: 7. CDR3: CASSSGTEVNQPQHF. In DNA, the CDR3 is TGTGCCAGCAGTTCCGGGACAGAGGTGAATCAGCCCCAGCATTTT.

The chain couples TRBV7-2 to TRBJ1-5, with a possible D match to TRBD1 (6 bases). V shed 4 bases and J shed 9 bases, with 19 bases lying between them. Germline loops: CDR1 SGHTA, CDR2 FQGNSA. The CDR3 sequence is 15 residues long. The chain's CDR3 is CASSYSGQGHMPQHF. The CDR3 DNA sequence: TGTGCCAGCAGCTACTCTGGGCAGGGACATATGCCCCAGCATTTT.

The chain employs TRBV19 and TRBJ2-3, with D perhaps TRBD2 (6 bases). V lost 5 bases and J 4 bases, leaving 19 bases between the germline ends. Germline-derived CDR1 and CDR2 are LNHDA and SQIVND (reference sequence). The CDR3 has 16 amino acids. CDR3 sequence: CASSHGGSYHADTQYF. The CDR3 DNA follows: TGTGCCAGTAGTCACGGAGGGTCCTACCATGCAGATACGCAGTATTTT.

The chain uses TRBV3-1 (or the pseudogene TRBV3-2) and TRBJ2-2; the match to TRBD1 covers 10 bases. The CDR3 spans 15 residues. The V gene's germline CDR1 is LGHDT and CDR2 YNNKEL (reference sequence). J gave up 5 bases and V 5 bases, and 5 bases lay outside the gene matches. CDR3 sequence (DNA): TGTGCCAGCAGCTTACCGGGACAGGGGACCGGGGAGCTGTTTTTT. It encodes CASSLPGQGTGELFF.